This TCR beta chain was identified during a study of T cells in Graves' hyperthyroidism and ophthalmopathy. Findings of the study overall: The model made its ophthalmopathy prediction, and onset followed a median approximately 6 months later.

When ophthalmopathy did not progress within 18 months, Graves' hyperthyroidism was considered stable. From roughly 10 ml of fresh peripheral blood, PBMCs were isolated. Researchers took RNA transcripts and amplified the TCR beta CDR3 regions from them. An initial round of RT-PCR targeting the TCR CDR3 relied on the HTBI primer set. One entry per CDR3 protein, called by TCRdb with MiXCR from the multiplex PCR reads. The repertoire consists of hundreds of thousands of distinct CDR3 sequences, with around 39% occurring once and the leading ten covering 8% to 9%. This clonotype was counted many times. The antigen is unknown. V was clipped by 0 bases and J by 6 bases, with 15 bases between them. This CDR3 has 16 amino acids. Per the germline V gene, CDR1 is ENHRY and CDR2 is SYGVKD.

The sample consisted of blood. The receptor's source is a man aged 18 to 29 with Graves' hyperthyroidism. The chain employs TRBV10-3 and TRBJ1-5; TRBD1 is a possible D gene (5 bases). CDR3 DNA sequence: TGTGCCATCAGTGAGTCGGGGCAGGGAAGAGGTCAGCCCCAGCATTTT. It specifies CAISESGQGRGQPQHF.